This T cell receptor (beta chain) was documented in a study of post-analysis software for immune sequencing data. For the study at large: Clinical courses comprised relapsing-remitting, secondary progressive and progressive-relapsing multiple sclerosis. Study-wide findings and caveats: Normalized Chao1 diversity in multiple sclerosis patients fell significantly below that of controls. Strong same-batch co-clustering of samples appeared with F measure clustering. The study found TRBV5-6, TRBV5-1 and TRBV20-1 among five or six TRBV segments more frequent in patients than controls.

The library was made from cDNA and included unique molecular identifiers. T cells numbering roughly 1 to 10 million yielded cDNA molecules that totaled about 500,000. MiXCR was run by TCRdb on the PCR reads, yielding one entry per CDR3 protein. The sample shows 740,000 or so distinct CDR3 sequences, 53% of them seen only once. On this clonotype itself: Its antigen is not identified.

This CDR3 has 14 amino acids. Germline values: CDR1 DFQATT, CDR2 SNEGSKA (reference sequence). The V segment lost 6 bases and the J segment 6 bases; nucleotides outside the gene matches: 13. Input material: blood. J is TRBJ1-2 and V is TRBV20-1; 7 bases are a match to TRBD1. This TCR was recovered from a girl aged 5-17 years with multiple sclerosis. The CDR3 protein is CSAVRPGQSHGYTF. CDR3 DNA sequence: TGCAGTGCCGTCCGTCCGGGACAGTCACATGGCTACACCTTC.